This TCR delta chain was found in a study of gamma-delta chains in newborns, infants, children. TCRdb reapplied CATT to the reads. This repertoire shows 4,500 to 5,500 delta-chain clones, about 5% found once; its top ten account for about 6.5%. This clone has a handful of counts. This TCR derives from a child who was a newborn, infant or young child, either healthy, febrile or measles-vaccinated (not recorded which). Sample: blood.

CDR3 bases: TGTGCCTGTGACACCGTGGGGGAGGGCACCGATAAACTCATCTTT. As protein: CACDTVGEGTDKLIF. The rearrangement links TRDV2 to TRDJ1; 7 bases map to TRDD3. CDR3 length equals 15 residues. Trimming at V came to 0 bases and at J to 1 base, leaving 4 bases not matched to a gene. Germline V gene sequence: CDR1 GEAIGNYY, CDR2 EKD.